This is a list of T cell receptor beta chains from one sample in a study of T cell responses to AZD1222 COVID-19 vaccine. The data were produced by immunoSEQ multiplex PCR, yet TCRdb's version contains in-frame clones alone and is incomplete. The data show 98,000 or so clones, with around 84% seen just once and 3% to 4% held by the top ten. Sequences were derived from peripheral blood, sampled on day 0 of AZD1222 vaccination. Every receptor here comes from an adult in good health. The CDR3 runs from the conserved cysteine through the conserved F or W. D genes are given only for firm matches. A row's size may be missing; if present it is once, few, many or a size class.

TRBV18 NA TRBD2 CASSASGGQYEQYF
TRBV19 NA NA CATSQGHSGNTIYF
TRBV7-6 NA TRBD2 CASTPAGGPTGELFF
TRBV7-3 NA NA CASSATGNTEAFF
TRBV18 NA TRBD1 CASSPGRQGVDYEQYF
TRBV5-1 NA NA CASSFTESNNEQFF
TRBV2 once NA CASSAQGMYNEQFF
TRBV2 NA NA CASIGGNRRLGEQYF
TRBV4-1 once NA CASSQGRDQPQHF
TRBV5-6 NA NA CASSLIHRGSGNTIYF
TRBV28 few TRBD2 CASARGGAAGDEQFF
TRBV7-9 NA NA CASSSLERAGEAFF
TRBV18 NA TRBD2 CASSPPTSGGALDEQYF
TRBV11-2 NA NA CASSLSRGGRYGYTF
TRBV7-8 NA TRBD1 CASKPTGGSSGANVLTF
TRBV19 NA NA CASSIGRVAYNEQFF
TRBV4-2 NA TRBD2 CASSFGLADGSYNEQFF
TRBV4-2 NA TRBD1 CASSPRAGGNIQYF
TRBV5-1 few TRBD1 CASSLLPGQGIREQYF
TRBV7-2 few NA CASSEKPYHGYTF
TRBV19 NA NA CASSISTREQYF
TRBV6-5 NA NA CASSPTSTSTDTQYF
TRBV19 NA TRBD1 CASSTRDRGFGSPLHF
TRBV3-1/TRBV3-2 NA NA CASSQAQGTGTGELFF
TRBV12-3/TRBV12-4 NA NA CASNWHSEAFF
TRBV28 NA TRBD1 CASSTRQGLGGYTF
TRBV12-1 NA NA CASSSKSRRQKLFF
TRBV7-8 NA NA CASSPPTGIYNSPLHF
TRBV6-2/TRBV6-3 NA TRBD1 CASSYRQGDGETQYF
TRBV6-1 NA NA CASSEAVGGFGNTIYF
TRBV28 NA TRBD2 CASSPAAGGPYNEQFF
TRBV11-2 once NA CASCLAGFNEKLFF
TRBV15 NA NA CATSRGLEQGIYEQYF
TRBV28 NA TRBD1 CATMTGGLEKLFF
TRBV12-3/TRBV12-4 few NA CASSYSGADTQYF